The 15 T cell receptor beta chains below were found in one sample sequenced in a study of OX40 agonist ivuxolimab in advanced cancers. Only in-frame clones appear in the TCRdb table, and some are missing; sequencing was by immunoSEQ multiplex PCR. The table includes 65,000 or so clones, about 85% detected once. Sequences were derived from CD4+ or CD8+ T cells sorted from blood, sampled in a trial of the OX40 agonist ivuxolimab. All receptors come from an adult with an advanced solid tumor such as melanoma, head and neck, liver or kidney cancer.

The rearrangement joins TRBV19 to TRBJ1-1, with 10 bases fitting TRBD1. The CDR3 runs 15 residues. The J segment lost 10 bases and the V segment lost 7 bases, leaving 15 bases of the junction unmatched. The V gene's germline CDR1 is LNHDA and CDR2 SQIVND (reference sequence). In DNA form, the CDR3 reads TGTGCCAGTACCCGAACCGGGACAGGGGAAAATCGAGCTTTCTTT. Amino acid sequence: CASTRTGTGENRAFF.

This sequence joins TRBV7-3 and TRBJ1-4; 7 bases are a match to TRBD1. Per germline, CDR1 SGHTA and CDR2 FQGTGA. Trimming removed 5 bases from V and 6 bases from J; junction bases left unmatched: 9. The CDR3 extends over 15 amino acids. CDR3 loop: CASSQGDRDHEKLFF. The CDR3 bases are TGTGCCAGCAGCCAGGGCGACAGGGATCATGAAAAACTGTTTTTT. The entire variable domain, with the rest obtained from reference TRBV7-3 and TRBJ1-4, is as follows: GAGVSQTPSNKVTEKGKYVELRCDPISGHTALYWYRQSLGQGPEFLIYFQGTGAADDSGLPNDRFFAVRPEGSVSTLKIQRTERGDSAVYLCASSQGDRDHEKLFFGSGTQLSVL.

The rearrangement links TRBV5-6 to TRBJ1-4, with D unresolved. CDR1 and CDR2 from the germline V gene are SGHDT and YYEEEE. V lost 3 bases and J 4 bases, leaving 7 bases between the germline ends. This CDR3 is built from 13 residues. The CDR3 nucleotides are TGTGCCAGCAGCTGGGCCCTTAATGAAAAACTGTTTTTT. Translation: CASSWALNEKLFF.

The V and J genes are TRBV7-9 and TRBJ2-3; 9 bases are shared with TRBD2. Germline V gene lookup returns CDR1 SEHNR and CDR2 FQNEAQ (reference sequence). CDR3 length: 14 amino acids. The trim removed 6 bases at V and 4 bases at J, leaving 5 bases unmatched. In nucleotides, the CDR3 is TGTGCCAGCAGAGGAGCGGGGGGCCCAGATACGCAGTATTTT. Its translation: CASRGAGGPDTQYF.

V gene TRBV7-6 combines with J gene TRBJ2-1; 7 bases are a match to TRBD1. The CDR3 is made up of 16 amino acids. With V trimmed by 3 bases and J by 4 bases, 9 bases remained unmatched. The germline gives CDR1 SGHVS, CDR2 FNYEAQ. The CDR3 region is CASSLGRTGKYNEQFF. The CDR3 nucleotides read TGTGCCAGCAGCTTGGGCCGGACAGGAAAATACAATGAGCAGTTCTTC.

The chain employs TRBV7-9 and TRBJ2-5; TRBD2 aligns across 14 bases. This CDR3 is built from 15 residues. Germline V gene lookup returns CDR1 SEHNR and CDR2 FQNEAQ (reference sequence). V lost 5 bases and J lost 5; bases outside the gene matches: 4. CDR3 nucleotide sequence: TGTGCCAGCAGCCCGCGGACTAGCGGGAGGGAGACCCAGTACTTC. It translates to CASSPRTSGRETQYF. The full variable domain, with the rest looked up from reference TRBV7-9 and TRBJ2-5, is DTGVSQNPRHKITKRGQNVTFRCDPISEHNRLYWYRQTLGQGPEFLTYFQNEAQLEKSRLLSDRFSAERPKGSFSTLEIQRTEQGDSAMYLCASSPRTSGRETQYFGPGTRLLVL.

The chain carries TRBV11-2 and TRBJ2-7; 8 positions match TRBD1. The V gene's germline CDR1 is SGHAT and CDR2 FQNNGV. V shed 0 bases and J 7 bases; nucleotides not matched to a gene: 2. The CDR3 contains 13 residues. The DNA for the CDR3 is TGTGCCAGCAGCTTAGAGCAGGGGGCGGAGCAGTACTTC. Translating it yields CASSLEQGAEQYF.

The V and J genes are TRBV7-9 and TRBJ1-1, with unresolved D. Per the germline V gene, CDR1 is SEHNR and CDR2 is FQNEAQ (reference sequence). V dropped 5 bases and J dropped 3 bases, with 7 bases sitting between them. The CDR3 covers 12 residues. DNA for the CDR3: TGTGCCAGCAGCCGCGTGGACACTGAAGCTTTCTTT. Translation gives CASSRVDTEAFF.

In this sample, this clone turned up once. This chain connects TRBV21-1 to TRBJ2-3; the DNA was not used to check the table's D call, TRBD2. TRBV21-1 corresponds to a pseudogene. CDR3 length: 15 amino acids. The CDR3: CASSKWTSGTDTQYF. DNA for the CDR3: TGTGCTAGCAGCAAATGGACTAGCGGCACAGATACGCAGTATTTT.

This chain links TRBV9 with TRBJ1-2; D gene uncertain. The V end was cut by 0 bases, the J end by 1 base, with 10 bases between. Germline assignment: CDR1 SGDLS and CDR2 YYNGEE. The CDR3 has 15 amino acids. As DNA, the CDR3 is TGTGCCAGCAGCGTAGTGAACAGAGATAACTATGGCTACACCTTC. As protein: CASSVVNRDNYGYTF.

The J gene is TRBJ2-1, the V gene TRBV6-5, with TRBD1 matching 7 bases. The CDR3 is 15 residues long. Trimming at V came to 6 bases and at J to 2 bases, leaving 7 bases not matched to a gene. Germline V lookup: CDR1 MNHEY, CDR2 SVGAGI. DNA for the CDR3: TGTGCCAGCAGCCCTACGACAGGGCCCTACAATGAGCAGTTCTTC. Protein sequence: CASSPTTGPYNEQFF.

The J gene is TRBJ1-4, the V gene TRBV28; the D is unclear. Trimming removed 4 bases at V and 2 bases at J, with 8 bases between. The CDR3 has 14 amino acids. CDR1 is MDHEN and CDR2 is SYDVKM in the germline V gene. The CDR3 reads CASSSLRTNEKLFF. The DNA for the CDR3 is TGTGCCAGCAGTTCGTTGAGGACTAATGAAAAACTGTTTTTT.

This chain joins TRBV28 and TRBJ2-3; TRBD1 agrees at 10 bases. The V gene's germline CDR1 is MDHEN and CDR2 SYDVKM. The CDR3 has 13 residues. With 3 bases clipped from V and 8 bases from J, the junction kept 2 bases outside the gene matches. This CDR3 is CASSFGDRGTQYF. The CDR3 bases are TGTGCCAGCAGTTTCGGGGACAGGGGTACGCAGTATTTT.

V is TRBV9 and J is TRBJ2-1; TRBD2 aligns across 9 bases. V was clipped by 3 bases and J by 4 bases; unmatched bases: 8. This CDR3 is 16 amino acids long. Germline V CDR1 and CDR2: SGDLS, YYNGEE. DNA for the CDR3: TGTGCCAGCAGCGCACAAAGCGGGAGGATTTACAATGAGCAGTTCTTC. Translating it yields CASSAQSGRIYNEQFF.

V usage is TRBV4-3 and J usage is TRBJ2-3; 10 nucleotides match TRBD2. Trimming took 1 base from V and 5 from J; bases not matched to a gene: 3. Germline V gene sequence: CDR1 LGHNA, CDR2 YSLEER. The CDR3 runs to 15 residues. The CDR3 DNA follows: TGCGCCAGCAGCCAAGGGGCTAGCGGGAGAGATACGCAGTATTTT. As protein: CASSQGASGRDTQYF.